The 29 T cell receptor beta chains in this list originate from one sample, sequenced in a study of T cells in Graves' hyperthyroidism and ophthalmopathy. There were TCR beta CDR3 regions amplified from RNA transcripts. RT-PCR in the first round (using the HTBI primer set) targeted the TCR CDR3. TCRdb fed the multiplex PCR reads into MiXCR, producing one record per CDR3 protein. The sample holds 400,000 or so distinct CDR3 sequences, around 15% seen once. Sequenced input: blood. All receptors derive from a middle-aged man with Graves' ophthalmopathy.

This clonotype has just one count. The chain carries TRBV9 and TRBJ2-7; D call uncertain. CDR3 length: 12 amino acids. V lost 4 bases and J lost 6, with 11 bases in between. Germline values: CDR1 SGDLS, CDR2 YYNGEE. CDR3 protein: CASSLGFGEQYF. The CDR3 DNA reads as TGTGCCAGCAGCCTGGGGTTCGGCGAGCAGTACTTC.

The table lists this clonotype with many counts. V is TRBV10-2 and J is TRBJ1-4; D gene unclear. This CDR3 is 13 amino acids long. The germline V gene encodes CDR1 WSHSY and CDR2 SAAADI. V lost 3 bases and J 7 bases, leaving 9 bases between the germline ends. As DNA, the CDR3 is TGCGCCAGCAGTGAAAGGCGGTTTGAAAAACTGTTTTTT. Translating gives CASSERRFEKLFF.

Ten or more counts support this clonotype. The chain is built from TRBV20-1 and TRBJ2-1; possibly TRBD2 for D (7 bases). The CDR3 consists of 16 residues. The germline V gene encodes CDR1 DFQATT and CDR2 SNEGSKA (reference sequence). V gave up 4 bases and J gave up 4 bases, with 20 bases separating them. The CDR3 DNA reads TGCAGTGCTACAAGTAGGGGGGGAGGAGGTTACAATGAGCAGTTCTTC. It yields the protein CSATSRGGGGYNEQFF.

This clonotype was seen at least ten times. The V gene is TRBV10-3, the J gene TRBJ1-3, with D possibly TRBD1 on 5 matching bases. Germline assignment: CDR1 ENHRY and CDR2 SYGVKD. Trimming removed 8 bases at V and 4 bases at J, with 18 bases between. This CDR3 is 15 amino acids long. The CDR3 bases are TGTGCCATCCGGGACCGTCCTGGAGCCGGAAACACCATATATTTT. Encoded protein: CAIRDRPGAGNTIYF.

This clonotype was counted at least ten times. The chain combines TRBV5-6 with TRBJ2-1; 9 positions match TRBD2. V trimming: 2 bases; J trimming: 5 bases; junction bases outside the gene matches: 8. Germline V gene data show CDR1 as SGHDT and CDR2 as YYEEEE. This CDR3 has 16 amino acids. For the CDR3, the DNA is TGTGCCAGCAGCTTTTGGGCGGGAGGGCCCAACAATGAGCAGTTCTTC. This encodes CASSFWAGGPNNEQFF.

In its sample, this clonotype was seen many times. CDR3 amino acids: CASSQLGGAGELFF. DNA for the CDR3: TGTGCCAGCAGCCAACTTGGGGGGGCCGGGGAGCTGTTTTTT. The chain links TRBV3-1 to TRBJ2-2, with TRBD2 matching 7 bases. This CDR3 has 14 residues. The V segment lost 2 bases and the J segment 6 bases; nucleotides outside the gene matches: 3. Germline lookup yields CDR1 LGHDT and CDR2 YNNKEL (reference sequence).

This clonotype came up many times. This chain links TRBV3-1 with TRBJ1-2; no reliable D call. Trimming took 3 bases from V and 8 from J, leaving 7 bases between them. Germline values: CDR1 LGHDT, CDR2 YNNKEL (reference sequence). This CDR3 has 11 amino acids. CDR3 nucleotide sequence: TGTGCCAGCAGCCAGGGTAGCGGCTACACCTTC. Amino acids: CASSQGSGYTF.

The sample holds many counts of this clonotype. This rearrangement joins TRBV13 to TRBJ2-7; D is perhaps TRBD2 (5 bases). The V end lost 7 bases, the J end lost 1 base, and 26 bases lay between the germline ends. The germline V gene has CDR1 PRHDT and CDR2 FYEKMQ (reference sequence). This CDR3 has 18 residues. CDR3 protein: CASTNRRENDGPSYEQYF. In DNA form, the CDR3 reads TGTGCCAGCACGAACCGACGGGAAAACGACGGTCCTTCCTACGAGCAGTACTTC.

This clonotype was seen at least ten times. J is TRBJ2-5 and V is TRBV2, with D hard to call. The germline gives CDR1 SNHLY, CDR2 FYNNEI. Trimming took off 7 bases at V and 4 bases at J, with 16 bases between the two ends. This CDR3 is 14 amino acids long. In DNA form, the CDR3 reads TGTGCCAGCAATCGACCTGGAGTTGGAGAGACCCAGTACTTC. It encodes CASNRPGVGETQYF.

This clonotype was seen more than once but under ten times. The rearrangement joins TRBV7-9 to TRBJ1-2; no clear D. Between the trimmed V and J ends, which lost 1 base and 2 bases, there was a span of 8 bases. The CDR3 spans 14 residues. Germline-derived CDR1 and CDR2 are SEHNR and FQNEAQ (reference sequence). The CDR3 coding sequence is TGTGCCAGCAGCTTAGGGTCCAGGAACTATGGCTACACCTTC. This gives the protein CASSLGSRNYGYTF.

Note on this clonotype: A single base separates this from a much larger clone, so it may be a read error. Here the CDR3 DNA reads TGTGCCAGCAGTTCGTACCGGGGTGGTGGGCAGTACTTC. Translating gives CASSSYRGGGQYF. The chain has TRBV12-3 or TRBV12-4 and TRBJ2-7, with D possibly TRBD2 on 5 matching bases. This CDR3 region has 13 residues. V was trimmed by 4 bases and J by 9 bases, leaving 16 bases between them.

The chain links TRBV6-6 to TRBJ2-1; D unresolved. The CDR3 is 13 amino acids. The germline V gene encodes CDR1 MNHNY and CDR2 SVGAGI (reference sequence). V was clipped by 2 bases and J by 9 bases, with 11 bases between them. The CDR3, as DNA: TGTGCCAGCAGTTACAGGGTTCTGGGTGAGCAGTTCTTC. Translation gives CASSYRVLGEQFF.

CDR3 sequence: CASSSVLSSNEQFF. DNA of the CDR3: TGTGCCAGCAGCTCTGTACTGTCGAGCAATGAGCAGTTCTTC. This chain uses TRBV4-2 with TRBJ2-1, with D uncertain. The CDR3 totals 14 residues. The germline V gene encodes CDR1 LGHNA and CDR2 YNFKEQ. The ends were cut back, 5 bases at V and 6 bases at J, with 14 bases in the middle.

The table lists this clonotype with many counts. The chain uses TRBV20-1 and TRBJ2-1, with 7 nucleotides matching TRBD2. Germline V gene sequence: CDR1 DFQATT, CDR2 SNEGSKA (reference sequence). The CDR3 totals 14 residues. V lost 6 bases, J lost 5 bases, and 10 bases stayed unmatched. CDR3: CSAHLASGNNEQFF. Written as DNA, the CDR3 is TGCAGTGCCCATTTGGCTAGCGGTAACAATGAGCAGTTCTTC.

This sequence joins TRBV27 and TRBJ2-7; D is undetermined. With 0 bases removed from V and 0 bases from J, the gap between germline ends came to 12 bases. Germline lookup yields CDR1 MNHEY and CDR2 SMNVEV (reference sequence). This CDR3 region has 16 residues. The CDR3 region is CASSLSGNPSSYEQYF. The CDR3 region has the DNA TGTGCCAGCAGTTTATCTGGCAACCCGAGCTCCTACGAGCAGTACTTC.

In its sample, this clonotype was seen many times. This sequence joins TRBV14 and TRBJ1-2; D remains unclear. The CDR3 spans 14 residues. Trimming took off 0 bases at V and 2 bases at J, with 7 bases between the two ends. The germline V gene has CDR1 SGHDN and CDR2 FVKESK. CDR3 loop: CASSQDLDNYGYTF. In DNA form, the CDR3 reads TGTGCCAGCAGCCAAGACCTGGACAACTATGGCTACACCTTC. The full variable domain, with the rest looked up from reference TRBV14 and TRBJ1-2, is EAGVTQFPSHSVIEKGQTVTLRCDPISGHDNLYWYRRVMGKEIKFLLHFVKESKQDESGMPNNRFLAERTGGTYSTLKVQPAELEDSGVYFCASSQDLDNYGYTFGSGTRLTVV.

This clonotype was counted at least ten times. The V gene is TRBV28, the J gene TRBJ2-3; D not resolved. This CDR3 contains 13 residues. Trimming took 3 bases from V and 4 from J, leaving 8 bases between them. Germline CDR1 and CDR2: MDHEN and SYDVKM. The CDR3 DNA is TGTGCCAGCAGTTTCGGGTGGCCAGATACGCAGTATTTT. Translation: CASSFGWPDTQYF.

There are many counts of this clonotype. The chain carries TRBV11-1 and TRBJ1-5; TRBD1 might be the D (6 bases). There are 13 residues in the CDR3. V lost 5 bases, J lost 7 bases, and 12 bases lay in between. In germline, CDR1 is SGHAT, CDR2 FQDESV (reference sequence). CDR3 amino acids: CASSGQRGQPQHF. CDR3 nucleotide sequence: TGTGCCAGCAGCGGACAGCGGGGGCAGCCCCAGCATTTT.

This clonotype was detected a few times. V usage is TRBV12-3 or TRBV12-4 and J usage is TRBJ2-4; D not resolved. CDR3 size: 12 residues. Trimming stripped 8 bases from V and 0 bases from J, with 5 bases between. CDR3 amino acids: CASGQAKNIQYF. The CDR3 nucleotides are TGTGCCAGCGGGCAAGCCAAAAACATTCAGTACTTC.

This clonotype came up many times. The chain joins TRBV30 to TRBJ1-1; D is ambiguous. Germline V lookup: CDR1 GTSNPN, CDR2 SVGIG (reference sequence). V lost 3 bases to trimming and J lost 1 base, with 6 bases between them. The CDR3 covers 12 residues. Here the CDR3 reads CAWSQTNTEAFF. The CDR3, as DNA: TGTGCCTGGAGCCAGACGAACACTGAAGCTTTCTTT.

The chain is built from TRBV2 and TRBJ2-2, with 9 bases that match TRBD2. The CDR3 runs 14 residues. V lost 7 bases to trimming and J lost 7 bases; unmatched junction nucleotides: 7. The germline V gene has CDR1 SNHLY and CDR2 FYNNEI. In DNA, the CDR3 is TGTGCCAGCATGTCACTAGCGGGCGGCGGGGAGCTGTTTTTT. This encodes CASMSLAGGGELFF.

V and J are TRBV4-1 and TRBJ2-7, with 11 bases matching TRBD2. With the DNA end fitting TRBJ2-1 better, the J assignment may be wrong. Germline V gene sequence: CDR1 MGHRA, CDR2 YSYEKL. This CDR3 is built from 16 residues. For the CDR3, the DNA is TGCGCCAGCAGCCAATACCCTAGCGGGAGGACATACGAGCAGTTCTTC. Its translation: CASSQYPSGRTYEQFF.

The rearrangement links TRBV19 to TRBJ2-1, with D possibly TRBD2 on 7 matching bases. Trimming removed 6 bases at V and 5 bases at J, with 17 bases between. The length of the CDR3 is 15 residues. Germline CDR1 LNHDA, CDR2 SQIVND (reference sequence). The CDR3 sequence is CASSIPGAGDNEQFF. The DNA of the CDR3 is TGTGCCAGTAGCATCCCAGGGGCGGGGGACAATGAGCAGTTCTTC.

This clonotype occurred many times. The chain employs TRBV18 and TRBJ2-7; 14 bases align to TRBD2. CDR1 and CDR2 (germline): KGHSH, LQKENI. With V trimmed by 3 bases and J by 4 bases, 2 bases remained unmatched. The CDR3 consists of 15 residues. CDR3 residues: CASSPGTSGRYEQYF. In DNA form, the CDR3 reads TGTGCCAGCTCACCGGGGACTAGCGGGAGATACGAGCAGTACTTC.

This clonotype was observed many times. The gene calls are TRBV4-1 and TRBJ2-5, with D tentatively TRBD2 (7 bases). The germline gives CDR1 MGHRA, CDR2 YSYEKL. V was shortened by 0 bases and J by 4 bases, with 18 bases between the two germline ends. This CDR3 spans 17 amino acids. CDR3 nucleotides: TGCGCCAGCAGCCAAGAGCTCCTAGCGGAGGGGGGAGAGACCCAGTACTTC. Translating gives CASSQELLAEGGETQYF.

Comments on this clonotype: With a much larger clone just one base away, this may be a read error. The chain is built from TRBV7-6 and TRBJ2-1, with TRBD2 identical over 7 bases. CDR3 length equals 14 residues. CDR1 and CDR2 (germline): SGHVS, FNYEAQ. The V and J ends lost 5 bases and 9 bases, in that order; junction bases with no gene match: 10. CDR3 bases: TGTGCCAGCAGCCAAGGACTAGTGGGAAGTGAGCAGTTCTTC. Its translation: CASSQGLVGSEQFF.

This clonotype has only a few counts. This rearrangement joins TRBV25-1 to TRBJ2-7, with D possibly matching TRBD1 (5 bases). This CDR3 has 18 residues. With 5 bases removed from V and 2 bases from J, the gap between germline ends came to 25 bases. Germline V gives CDR1 MGHDK, CDR2 SYGVNS. CDR3 in DNA: TGTGCCAGCAGTAAAACTCTCCCAGGGTCCGGTCCCCCCTACGAGCAGTACTTC. Encoded protein: CASSKTLPGSGPPYEQYF.

The table lists this clonotype with a few counts. This CDR3 reads CSVRGLTGGQETQYF. In DNA form, the CDR3 reads TGCAGCGTCCGGGGGTTGACGGGAGGCCAAGAGACCCAGTACTTC. The chain carries TRBV29-1 and TRBJ2-5, with 7 bases identical to TRBD2. The V gene end was trimmed by 6 bases and the J gene end by 1 base; junction bases not matched to a gene: 11. The CDR3 runs 15 residues. Germline CDR1 and CDR2: SQVTM and ANQGSEA.

About this clonotype: This may be a read error: a much more frequent sequence differs by one nucleotide. The V gene is TRBV10-3, the J gene TRBJ2-1; 15 bases agree with TRBD2. There are 18 residues in the CDR3. V shed 10 bases, J shed 3 bases, and the junction held 13 bases outside the gene matches. CDR1 and CDR2 from the germline V gene are ENHRY and SYGVKD. This CDR3 reads CATLPGTSGGPDYNEQFF. The DNA of the CDR3 is TGTGCCACTCTTCCCGGGACTAGCGGGGGGCCTGACTACAATGAGCAGTTCTTC.